This T cell receptor (beta chain) originates from a study of CD4+ T cells in melanoma. Study observations and caveats: Diverse differentiation states were reported for melanoma neoantigen-specific CD4+ T cells. CD8+ T cell, macrophage and B cell function reportedly correlated with neoantigen-specific CD4+ T cells.

This clone was picked up a small number of times. The target antigen is unknown. Trimming took 2 bases from V and 0 from J, leaving 4 bases between them. The CDR3 runs to 13 residues. Germline lookup yields CDR1 SGHAT and CDR2 FQNNGV. Data came from immunoSEQ multiplex PCR; TCRdb stores just in-frame clones and leaves some out. The table records around 12,000 clones, less than 70% of them present only once. This chain connects TRBV11-2 to TRBJ2-5; unclear D gene. This clonotype originated in a human donor with melanoma. The sample comprised cells from a culture (not recorded whether cultured in vitro). The CDR3 reads CASSLSHQETQYF. The CDR3, as DNA: TGTGCCAGCAGCTTAAGCCACCAAGAGACCCAGTACTTC.